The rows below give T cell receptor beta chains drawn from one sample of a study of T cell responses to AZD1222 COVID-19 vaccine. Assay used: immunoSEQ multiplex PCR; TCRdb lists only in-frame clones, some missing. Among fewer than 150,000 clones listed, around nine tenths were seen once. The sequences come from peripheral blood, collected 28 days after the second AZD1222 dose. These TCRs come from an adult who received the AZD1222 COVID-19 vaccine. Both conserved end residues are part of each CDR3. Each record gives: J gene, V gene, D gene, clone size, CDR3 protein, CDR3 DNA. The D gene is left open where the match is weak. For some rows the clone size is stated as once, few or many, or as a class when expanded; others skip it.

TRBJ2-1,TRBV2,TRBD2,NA,CASSDWGTSGYNEQFF,TGTGCCAGCAGTGACTGGGGGACTAGCGGCTACAATGAGCAGTTCTTC
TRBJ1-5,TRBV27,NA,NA,CASSLAGDQPQHF,TGTGCCAGCAGTTTGGCCGGAGATCAGCCCCAGCATTTT
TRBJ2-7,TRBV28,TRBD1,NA,CASSNADRPGEQYF,TGTGCCAGCAGCAACGCGGACAGGCCCGGTGAGCAGTACTTC
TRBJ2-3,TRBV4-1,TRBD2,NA,CASSQERGGPDTQYF,TGCGCCAGCAGCCAAGAGCGGGGGGGCCCAGATACGCAGTATTTT
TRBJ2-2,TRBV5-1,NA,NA,CASSFSFGELFF,TGCGCCAGCAGCTTCAGCTTCGGGGAGCTGTTTTTT
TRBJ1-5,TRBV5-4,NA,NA,CASSLDGSGNQPQHF,TGTGCCAGCAGCTTGGACGGCTCAGGCAATCAGCCCCAGCATTTT
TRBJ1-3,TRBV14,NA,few,CASSRIREANTIYF,TGTGCCAGCAGTCGAATACGTGAGGCGAACACCATATATTTT
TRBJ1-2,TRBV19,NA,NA,CASSTRQGANYGYTF,TGTGCCAGTAGTACCCGGCAGGGAGCTAACTATGGCTACACCTTC
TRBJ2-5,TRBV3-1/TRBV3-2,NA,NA,CASSPQGRGTQYF,TGTGCCAGCAGCCCGCAGGGTCGGGGGACCCAGTACTTC
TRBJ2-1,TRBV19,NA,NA,CASQEDEWAYNEQFF,TGTGCCAGTCAGGAGGACGAATGGGCGTACAATGAGCAGTTCTTC
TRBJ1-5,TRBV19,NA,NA,CASGVTGGNQPQHF,TGTGCCAGTGGGGTGACGGGTGGGAATCAGCCCCAGCATTTT
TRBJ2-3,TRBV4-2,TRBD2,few,CASSQDPLSGGTDTQYF,TGTGCCAGCAGCCAAGATCCTCTTAGCGGGGGCACAGATACGCAGTATTTT
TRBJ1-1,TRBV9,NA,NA,CASSVATHENTEAFF,TGTGCCAGCAGCGTAGCTACCCACGAGAACACTGAAGCTTTCTTT
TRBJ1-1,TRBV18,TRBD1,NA,CASSTGGRTEAFF,TGTGCCAGCTCCACAGGGGGCCGGACTGAAGCTTTCTTT
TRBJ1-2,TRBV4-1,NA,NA,CASSRVGGPPQTF,TGCGCCAGCAGCCGTGTGGGGGGACCTCCCCAGACCTTC
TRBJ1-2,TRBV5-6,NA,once,CASSKDMNYGYTF,TGTGCCAGCAGCAAGGACATGAACTATGGCTACACCTTC
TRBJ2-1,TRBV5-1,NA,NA,CASSLRGSYNEQFF,TGCGCCAGCAGCTTGAGGGGTTCCTACAATGAGCAGTTCTTC
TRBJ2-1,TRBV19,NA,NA,CASSVGPNNEQFF,TGTGCCAGTAGTGTGGGACCCAACAATGAGCAGTTCTTC
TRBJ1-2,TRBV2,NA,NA,CASPPGDKNYGYTF,TGTGCCAGCCCTCCAGGGGATAAAAACTATGGCTACACCTTC
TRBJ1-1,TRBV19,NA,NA,CASSFRTVEEGAFF,TGTGCCAGTAGTTTCCGGACAGTGGAAGAAGGAGCTTTCTTT
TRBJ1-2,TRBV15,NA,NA,CATSRDEAKRGYTF,TGTGCCACCAGCAGAGATGAGGCGAAGCGGGGCTACACCTTC
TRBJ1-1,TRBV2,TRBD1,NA,CASSTGVWAEAFF,TGTGCCAGCAGTACAGGGGTTTGGGCTGAAGCTTTCTTT
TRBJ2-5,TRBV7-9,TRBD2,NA,CASSPLAGLAGLVQETQYF,TGTGCCAGCAGCCCGCTGGCGGGACTAGCGGGGTTAGTCCAAGAGACCCAGTACTTC
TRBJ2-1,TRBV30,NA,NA,CAWSIQPGQSGFF,TGTGCCTGGAGTATCCAACCAGGACAGTCGGGGTTCTTC
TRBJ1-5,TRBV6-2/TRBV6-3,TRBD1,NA,CASSYTGGGQPQHF,TGTGCCAGCAGTTATACAGGGGGCGGTCAGCCCCAGCATTTT
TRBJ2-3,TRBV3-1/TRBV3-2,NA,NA,CASSQTGPGRTQYF,TGTGCCAGCAGCCAGACCGGGCCTGGACGGACGCAGTATTTT
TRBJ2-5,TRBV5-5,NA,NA,CASSLAAGVGQETQYF,TGTGCCAGCAGCTTGGCCGCAGGGGTGGGACAAGAGACCCAGTACTTC
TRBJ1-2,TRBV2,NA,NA,CASSEAQTTNYGYTF,TGTGCCAGCAGTGAAGCCCAGACTACTAACTATGGCTACACCTTC
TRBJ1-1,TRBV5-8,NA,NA,CASSSDPNTEAFF,TGTGCCAGCAGCTCCGACCCGAACACTGAAGCTTTCTTT
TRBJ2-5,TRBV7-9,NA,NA,CASSSTEETQYF,TGTGCCAGCAGCTCGACAGAGGAGACCCAGTACTTC
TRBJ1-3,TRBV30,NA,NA,CAWTPIGTLTVNTIYF,TGTGCCTGGACCCCGATTGGCACTCTGACGGTTAACACCATATATTTT
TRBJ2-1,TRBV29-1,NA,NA,CSVEGPPANEQFF,TGCAGCGTTGAAGGCCCGCCGGCGAATGAGCAGTTCTTC
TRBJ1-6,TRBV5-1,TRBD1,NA,CASSLQGLYGLGSPLHF,TGCGCCAGCAGCCTACAGGGGTTGTACGGTTTGGGTTCACCCCTCCACTTT
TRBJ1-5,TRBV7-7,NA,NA,CASSLGRDPKGNQPQHF,TGTGCTAGCAGCTTAGGACGGGACCCAAAGGGCAATCAGCCCCAGCATTTT
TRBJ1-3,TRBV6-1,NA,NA,CASSEVGVKGNTIYF,TGTGCCAGCAGTGAAGTCGGGGTGAAGGGAAACACCATATATTTT
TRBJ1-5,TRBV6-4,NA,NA,CASSDSSGKDSNQPQHF,TGTGCCAGCAGTGACTCGAGTGGGAAAGATAGCAATCAGCCCCAGCATTTT
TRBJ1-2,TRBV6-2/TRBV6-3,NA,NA,CASSYLRRTGGYGYTF,TGTGCCAGCAGTTACTTACGCCGGACGGGGGGATATGGCTACACCTTC
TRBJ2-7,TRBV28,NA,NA,CASKGGLSYEQYF,TGTGCCAGCAAGGGGGGGCTCTCCTACGAGCAGTACTTC
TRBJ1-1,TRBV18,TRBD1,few,CASSLDRGWTEAFF,TGTGCCAGCTCACTGGACAGGGGTTGGACTGAAGCTTTCTTT
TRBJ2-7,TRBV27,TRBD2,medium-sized,CASRLNRDSLAGASYEQYF,TGTGCCAGCAGACTCAACCGGGACAGCCTAGCGGGAGCCTCCTACGAGCAGTACTTC
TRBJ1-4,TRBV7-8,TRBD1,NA,CASSLSRDRAKLFF,TGTGCCAGCAGCTTGTCCCGGGACAGGGCCAAACTGTTTTTT
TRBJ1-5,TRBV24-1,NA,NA,CATSEDRTDQPQHF,TGTGCCACCAGTGAGGACCGGACGGATCAGCCCCAGCATTTT
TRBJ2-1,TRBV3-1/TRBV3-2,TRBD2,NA,CASRGPGRGEQFF,TGTGCCAGCAGGGGCCCCGGGAGGGGTGAGCAGTTCTTC
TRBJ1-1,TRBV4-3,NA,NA,CASSQDDTNTEAFF,TGCGCCAGCAGCCAAGACGACACGAACACTGAAGCTTTCTTT
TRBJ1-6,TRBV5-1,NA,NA,CASSSRGGDGSPLHF,TGCGCCAGCAGCTCGCGGGGAGGTGACGGGTCACCCCTCCACTTT
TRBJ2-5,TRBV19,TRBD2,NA,CASSIGRETQYF,TGTGCCAGTAGTATCGGGAGGGAGACCCAGTACTTC
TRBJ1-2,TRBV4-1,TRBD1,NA,CASSQPRQGSNYGYTF,TGCGCCAGCAGCCAACCCCGACAGGGATCTAACTATGGCTACACCTTC
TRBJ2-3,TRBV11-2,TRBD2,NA,CASNSLAGLTDTQYF,TGTGCCAGCAACTCGCTAGCGGGCCTCACAGATACGCAGTATTTT
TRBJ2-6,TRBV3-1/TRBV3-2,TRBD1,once,CASSRGTGESGANVLTF,TGTGCCAGCAGCAGGGGGACAGGGGAATCTGGGGCCAACGTCCTGACTTTC
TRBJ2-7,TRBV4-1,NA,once,CASSPILTDRSSEQYF,TGCGCCAGCAGCCCCATTCTAACGGATAGGTCCTCCGAGCAGTACTTC
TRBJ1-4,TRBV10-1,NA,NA,CASSGAKLFF,TGCGCCAGCAGTGGCGCAAAACTGTTTTTT
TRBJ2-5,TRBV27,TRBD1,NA,CASSSGQGARETQYF,TGTGCCAGCAGTTCGGGACAGGGGGCAAGGGAGACCCAGTACTTC